Following are 27 T cell receptor beta chains from one sample sequenced in a study of T-cell reconstitution after alpha-beta-depleted transplantation in children. Study-wide results and limits: About two months after transplant, alpha-beta T cells reportedly came from several hundred expanded graft clones.

Antigens for these TCRs are unknown. Unique molecular identifiers tagged the TCRbeta library. TCRdb re-called the PCR reads with MiXCR, one entry per CDR3 protein. This table has approximately 31,000 distinct CDR3 sequences, under 7.5% appearing once. Specimen: peripheral blood, collected 60 days after TCRalphabeta/CD19-depleted stem cell transplant. These receptors all stem from a child under three years old who had a stem cell transplant for acute myeloid leukemia, so the T cells may come from the graft donor.

This clonotype appeared many times. The chain links TRBV29-1 to TRBJ2-5, with D perhaps TRBD1 or TRBD2 (5 bases each). The CDR3 length is 17 residues. The germline V gene has CDR1 SQVTM and CDR2 ANQGSEA. Trimming cost V 6 bases and J 0 bases, with 23 bases left between them. The CDR3 bases are TGCAGCGTAATTGGGGATTTTCGGTGGGGGTACCAAGAGACCCAGTACTTC. Its translation is CSVIGDFRWGYQETQYF.

The table lists this clonotype with many counts. The V gene is TRBV7-6, the J gene TRBJ2-3; 8 nucleotides match TRBD1. Germline V gene lookup returns CDR1 SGHVS and CDR2 FNYEAQ. This CDR3 has 15 amino acids. J lost 1 base, V lost 1 base, and 1 base had no gene match. The CDR3 nucleotides read TGTGCCAGCAGCTTAGGCAGGGGGCGCACAGATACGCAGTATTTT. It codes for CASSLGRGRTDTQYF.

This clonotype came up many times. This rearrangement joins TRBV6-5 to TRBJ2-7; possible D gene TRBD1, 5 bases. CDR3 size: 15 residues. Germline values: CDR1 MNHEY, CDR2 SVGAGI. V was shortened by 8 bases and J by 0 bases, with 17 bases between the two germline ends. This chain's CDR3 is CASASWGTNSYEQYF. CDR3 nucleotides: TGTGCCAGCGCCTCTTGGGGCACAAACTCCTACGAGCAGTACTTC.

This clonotype came up many times. The chain couples TRBV4-3 to TRBJ2-7; 7 bases align to TRBD1. CDR3 size: 15 residues. Germline V gives CDR1 LGHNA, CDR2 YSLEER. V trimming: 0 bases; J trimming: 7 bases; junction bases outside the gene matches: 9. This CDR3 is CASSQDLDRTWEQYF. In DNA form, the CDR3 reads TGCGCCAGCAGCCAAGATCTGGACAGGACCTGGGAGCAGTACTTC.

The V and J genes are TRBV6-1 and TRBJ1-2; perhaps TRBD1 as D (5 bases). CDR1 and CDR2 (germline): MNHNS, SASEGT. With 3 bases removed from V and 6 bases from J, the gap between germline ends came to 17 bases. CDR3 length equals 15 residues. CDR3 residues: CASSDSPDRADGYTF. The CDR3 coding sequence is TGTGCCAGCAGTGATTCCCCTGACAGAGCGGATGGCTACACCTTC.

This clonotype has at least ten counts. The chain is built from TRBV15 and TRBJ2-3; 8 bases agree with TRBD1. This CDR3 is 17 amino acids long. V gave up 2 bases and J gave up 4 bases; unmatched junction bases: 11. Per germline, CDR1 LNHNV and CDR2 YYDKDF (reference sequence). CDR3 protein: CATSRFQTGAGPDTQYF. Here the CDR3 DNA reads TGTGCCACCAGCAGATTTCAGACAGGGGCTGGCCCAGATACGCAGTATTTT.

This clonotype was seen repeatedly, ten times or more. The genes are TRBV6-2 or TRBV6-3 and TRBJ2-7; D perhaps matches TRBD2 (5 bases). The CDR3 spans 15 residues. Germline CDR1 reads MNHEY; CDR2 reads SVGEGT. Trimming removed 5 bases at V and 3 bases at J, with 17 bases between. The CDR3 loop is CASSLDKDGDYEQYF. In nucleotides, the CDR3 is TGTGCCAGCAGTCTAGATAAAGACGGGGACTACGAGCAGTACTTC.

This clonotype was counted many times. This chain uses TRBV27 with TRBJ2-7; D not certain. Germline loops: CDR1 MNHEY, CDR2 SMNVEV (reference sequence). Trimming stripped 2 bases from V and 5 bases from J, with 4 bases between. This CDR3 spans 11 amino acids. This chain's CDR3 is CASSLGHEQYF. The CDR3 DNA is TGTGCCAGCAGTTTAGGCCACGAGCAGTACTTC.

Many counts were recorded for this clonotype. The gene calls are TRBV6-5 and TRBJ1-5, with D perhaps TRBD1 (6 bases). The CDR3 extends over 15 amino acids. V lost 0 bases and J lost 9, with 15 bases in between. CDR1 and CDR2 (germline): MNHEY, SVGAGI. The CDR3 bases are TGTGCCAGCAGTTACTCTGCCAGGGGCCTCGGGCCCCAGCATTTT. Amino acid sequence: CASSYSARGLGPQHF.

This rearrangement joins TRBV11-2 to TRBJ2-1; D possibly corresponds to TRBD2 (5 bases). From germline, CDR1 is SGHAT and CDR2 FQNNGV. This CDR3 contains 12 residues. Trimming shortened V by 0 bases and J by 9 bases, and 6 bases separated the two germline ends. In DNA form, the CDR3 reads TGTGCCAGCAGCTTAGATGGGAGTGAGCAGTTCTTC. Its translation: CASSLDGSEQFF.

This clonotype was observed at least ten times. In DNA form, the CDR3 reads TGTGCCAGCAGCAACCTCCTCTACGAGCAGTACTTC. Translation: CASSNLLYEQYF. The V and J genes are TRBV6-1 and TRBJ2-7; D uncertain. Between the trimmed V and J ends, which lost 6 bases and 3 bases, there was a span of 9 bases. In germline, CDR1 is MNHNS, CDR2 SASEGT. There are 12 residues in the CDR3.

This clonotype was seen ten or more times. The chain joins TRBV19 to TRBJ2-7; D is ambiguous. V was cut by 2 bases and J by 1 base, with 12 bases left in between. The CDR3 is 15 amino acids. Germline assignment: CDR1 LNHDA and CDR2 SQIVND (reference sequence). CDR3 bases: TGTGCCAGTAGTATAAGGCGCGATAGGTCCTACGAGCAGTACTTC. It encodes CASSIRRDRSYEQYF.

This clonotype was picked up many times. The rearrangement links TRBV9 to TRBJ2-7, with a tentative D call TRBD1 (6 bases). V was clipped by 3 bases and J by 2 bases, with 15 bases between them. Germline CDR1 SGDLS, CDR2 YYNGEE. CDR3 length equals 15 residues. The CDR3: CASSEQGFSPYEQYF. The DNA for the CDR3 is TGTGCCAGCAGCGAACAGGGTTTCTCGCCCTACGAGCAGTACTTC.

This clonotype was found many times. The chain recombines TRBV20-1 with TRBJ1-4, with a tentative D call TRBD1 (6 bases). This CDR3 spans 15 amino acids. V lost 5 bases, J lost 8 bases, and 21 bases lay in between. CDR1 is DFQATT and CDR2 is SNEGSKA in the germline V gene (reference sequence). Here the CDR3 reads CSALLGQTLREKLFF. The DNA for the CDR3 is TGCAGTGCTCTACTCGGACAGACCCTTAGAGAAAAACTGTTTTTT.

This clonotype was counted at least ten times. This sequence joins TRBV7-9 and TRBJ2-5; 7 bases fit TRBD1. The CDR3 contains 14 residues. Germline V CDR1 and CDR2: SEHNR, FQNEAQ (reference sequence). The ends lost 2 bases at V and 5 bases at J; junction bases unmatched: 5. DNA of the CDR3: TGTGCCAGCAGCTTAAGGGGACAGCCGGAGACCCAGTACTTC. This translates into CASSLRGQPETQYF.

This clonotype was seen ten or more times. Written as DNA, the CDR3 is TGTGCCAGCACCGAGGGAACCGGGGAGCTGTTTTTT. Translating gives CASTEGTGELFF. The V gene is TRBV12-3 or TRBV12-4, the J gene TRBJ2-2; possibly TRBD2 for D (5 bases). The CDR3 consists of 12 residues. The V end was cut by 7 bases, the J end by 5 bases, with 8 bases between.

Turning to this clonotype: A much larger clone lies a single base off, so this may be a read error. No conserved phenylalanine or tryptophan is present at the end of the CDR3, so a read error is the likely explanation. The V and J genes are TRBV27 and TRBJ2-1; weak D call: TRBD1 (6 bases). The length of the CDR3 is 12 residues. Germline assignment: CDR1 MNHEY and CDR2 SMNVEV (reference sequence). V was shortened by 5 bases and J by 9 bases, with 11 bases between the two germline ends. The CDR3: CASSAQGSEQFL. The CDR3 DNA sequence: TGTGCCAGCAGTGCACAGGGATCTGAGCAGTTCCTC.

This clonotype was observed a few times. The chain recombines TRBV4-3 with TRBJ2-1; perhaps TRBD2 as D (7 bases). V lost 1 base and J lost 8, with 12 bases in between. The germline gives CDR1 LGHNA, CDR2 YSLEER. This CDR3 region has 14 residues. CDR3 sequence (DNA): TGCGCCAGCAGCCAAGGGGGGGGGGGCTATGAGCAGTTCTTC. This sequence encodes CASSQGGGGYEQFF.

In its sample, this clonotype ranks as medium-sized. The genes are TRBV7-2 and TRBJ2-7; D unresolved. Trimming removed 1 base at V and 0 bases at J, with 7 bases between. Germline V gene lookup returns CDR1 SGHTA and CDR2 FQGNSA. The CDR3 consists of 14 residues. In DNA form, the CDR3 reads TGTGCCAGCAGCTTAGGGCTCAACTCCTACGAGCAGTACTTC. It yields the protein CASSLGLNSYEQYF.

This clonotype was counted ten times or more. V and J are TRBV29-1 and TRBJ1-3; D may be TRBD1 (5 bases). Germline-derived CDR1 and CDR2 are SQVTM and ANQGSEA. The CDR3 is 15 residues long. V was shortened by 0 bases and J by 0 bases, with 9 bases between the two germline ends. CDR3 DNA sequence: TGCAGCGTTGAAGATCCAGGGAGCTCTGGAAACACCATATATTTT. This translates into CSVEDPGSSGNTIYF.

This clonotype was detected ten times or more. The chain carries TRBV7-2 and TRBJ2-7; tentatively, D is TRBD2 (6 bases). This CDR3 spans 16 amino acids. CDR1 SGHTA and CDR2 FQGNSA come from the germline V gene. Trimming removed 2 bases from V and 1 base from J, with 15 bases in between. DNA of the CDR3: TGTGCCAGCAGCTTAAATAGACGGGGGAATTCCTACGAGCAGTACTTC. Translating it yields CASSLNRRGNSYEQYF.

There are many counts of this clonotype. This chain links TRBV4-3 with TRBJ2-3, with 11 nucleotides matching TRBD1. With V trimmed by 0 bases and J by 3 bases, 5 bases remained unmatched. From germline, CDR1 is LGHNA and CDR2 YSLEER. The CDR3 is made up of 17 amino acids. The CDR3 here is CASSQEMGTGGTDTQYF. The CDR3 region has the DNA TGCGCCAGCAGCCAAGAAATGGGGACAGGGGGGACAGATACGCAGTATTTT.

This clonotype was seen at least ten times. This chain links TRBV7-2 with TRBJ1-2; D not certain. Trimming removed 2 bases from V and 9 bases from J, with 16 bases in between. This CDR3 comprises 14 residues. The germline V gene has CDR1 SGHTA and CDR2 FQGNSA. The CDR3 is CASSLKGSGLSYTF. Written as DNA, the CDR3 is TGTGCCAGCAGCTTAAAGGGCTCAGGACTGAGCTACACCTTC.

CDR3 sequence reads: CSAALAGGAKNIQYF. CDR3 coding DNA: TGCAGTGCCGCACTAGCGGGGGGCGCCAAAAACATTCAGTACTTC. The chain uses TRBV20-1 and TRBJ2-4; TRBD2 matches at 12 bases. The CDR3 runs to 15 residues. The V gene end was trimmed by 6 bases and the J gene end by 1 base; junction bases not matched to a gene: 4. The germline gives CDR1 DFQATT, CDR2 SNEGSKA (reference sequence).

This clonotype was seen at least ten times. The chain has TRBV5-1 and TRBJ2-1; D gene ambiguous. CDR3 length: 14 amino acids. From germline, CDR1 is SGHRS and CDR2 YFSETQ. V was trimmed by 3 bases and J by 6 bases, leaving 13 bases between them. The CDR3 nucleotides are TGCGCCAGCAGCTATTACGGAAACGGCAATGAGCAGTTCTTC. This gives the protein CASSYYGNGNEQFF.

This clonotype was counted ten times or more. The rearrangement uses TRBV29-1 and TRBJ2-1; D might be TRBD1 (7 bases). This CDR3 is built from 13 residues. The V and J ends lost 7 bases and 7 bases respectively, with 17 bases between them. Germline loops: CDR1 SQVTM, CDR2 ANQGSEA. CDR3 loop: CSADPQGTNEQFF. In DNA, the CDR3 is TGCAGCGCCGATCCACAGGGGACTAATGAGCAGTTCTTC.

This clonotype was observed many times. V usage is TRBV7-2 and J usage is TRBJ2-1; no definite D call. CDR3 size: 12 residues. Germline lookup yields CDR1 SGHTA and CDR2 FQGNSA. V was cut by 4 bases and J by 4 bases, with 5 bases left in between. In DNA, the CDR3 is TGTGCCAGCAGCTACTCTTACAATGAGCAGTTCTTC. Translating gives CASSYSYNEQFF.